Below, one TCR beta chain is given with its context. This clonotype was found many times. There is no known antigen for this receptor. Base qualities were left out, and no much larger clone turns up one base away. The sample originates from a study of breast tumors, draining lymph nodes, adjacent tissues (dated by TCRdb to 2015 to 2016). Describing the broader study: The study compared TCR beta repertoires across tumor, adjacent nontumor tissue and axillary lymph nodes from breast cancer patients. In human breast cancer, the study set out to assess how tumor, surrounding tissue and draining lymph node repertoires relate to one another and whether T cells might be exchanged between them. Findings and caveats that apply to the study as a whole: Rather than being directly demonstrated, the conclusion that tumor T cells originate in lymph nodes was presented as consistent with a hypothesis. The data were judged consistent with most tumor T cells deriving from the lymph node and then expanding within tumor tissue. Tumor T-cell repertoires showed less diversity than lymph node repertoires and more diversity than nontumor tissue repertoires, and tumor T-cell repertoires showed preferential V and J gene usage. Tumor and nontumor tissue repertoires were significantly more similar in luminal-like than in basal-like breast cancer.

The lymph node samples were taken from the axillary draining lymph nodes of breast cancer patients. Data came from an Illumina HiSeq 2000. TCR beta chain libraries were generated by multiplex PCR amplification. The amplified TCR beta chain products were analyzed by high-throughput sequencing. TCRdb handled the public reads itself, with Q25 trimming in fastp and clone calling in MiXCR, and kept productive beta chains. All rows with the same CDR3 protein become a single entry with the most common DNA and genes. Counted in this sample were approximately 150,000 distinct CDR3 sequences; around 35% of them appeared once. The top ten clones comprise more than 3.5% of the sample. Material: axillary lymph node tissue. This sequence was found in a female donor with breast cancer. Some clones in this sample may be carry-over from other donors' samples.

The CDR3 region reads CASSLGGTGDRETQYF. The sequence in DNA is TGTGCCAGCAGTTTAGGAGGGACAGGGGATAGGGAGACCCAGTACTTC. The chain joins TRBV12-3 or TRBV12-4 to TRBJ2-5; 10 middle bases align to TRBD1. The CDR3 runs 16 residues from the cysteine to the phenylalanine. Just CDR3 DNA is preserved here, 48 bases in frame from base 1. Germline trimming amounts to 1 base on V and 5 bases on J, with 7 as the count of junction bases outside the gene matches.